The rows below give T cell receptor beta chains drawn from one sample of a study of T cells in localized non-small cell lung cancer. Assay used: immunoSEQ multiplex PCR; TCRdb lists only in-frame clones, some missing. Of under 35,000 clones in the sample, 80% to 95% are singletons; the top ten hold 12%. Source: peripheral blood mononuclear cells, taken before any cancer treatment. The receptors here all came from a female donor of 60 years or more with stage II lung adenocarcinoma. CDR3s include the opening cysteine and the closing phenylalanine or tryptophan. The D gene is left open where the match is weak. Where a row states a size, it is once, few, many or the class of an expanded clone; other rows omit it.

J gene: TRBJ2-2
clone size: -
D gene: -
V gene: TRBV7-3
CDR3 protein: CASSSKPLSAGELFF
CDR3 DNA: TGTGCCAGCAGCTCAAAACCCCTATCGGCCGGGGAGCTGTTTTTT

J gene: TRBJ1-2
clone size: -
D gene: TRBD1
V gene: TRBV5-6
CDR3 protein: CASSFRDRVFGYTF
CDR3 DNA: TGTGCCAGCAGCTTTAGGGACAGGGTTTTTGGCTACACCTTC

J gene: TRBJ2-5
clone size: -
D gene: -
V gene: TRBV11-2
CDR3 protein: CASSYFLGPQYF
CDR3 DNA: TGTGCCAGCAGCTACTTTCTTGGCCCCCAGTACTTC

J gene: TRBJ2-7
clone size: -
D gene: -
V gene: TRBV25-1
CDR3 protein: CASTGSPYEQYF
CDR3 DNA: TGTGCCAGCACCGGCTCTCCCTACGAGCAGTACTTC

J gene: TRBJ1-1
clone size: -
D gene: TRBD1
V gene: TRBV2
CDR3 protein: CASSGQGVYQTEAFF
CDR3 DNA: TGTGCCAGCAGTGGACAGGGGGTATATCAGACTGAAGCTTTCTTT

J gene: TRBJ1-4
clone size: -
D gene: -
V gene: TRBV19
CDR3 protein: CASSEYEKLFF
CDR3 DNA: TGTGCCAGTAGTGAATATGAAAAACTGTTTTTT

J gene: TRBJ2-6
clone size: -
D gene: TRBD1
V gene: TRBV5-1
CDR3 protein: CASSFTGVAGANVLTF
CDR3 DNA: TGCGCCAGCAGCTTTACAGGGGTGGCTGGGGCCAACGTCCTGACTTTC

J gene: TRBJ2-3
clone size: -
D gene: -
V gene: TRBV30
CDR3 protein: CAWSVLGGAADTQYF
CDR3 DNA: TGTGCCTGGAGTGTACTAGGCGGGGCGGCAGATACGCAGTATTTT

J gene: TRBJ1-4
clone size: -
D gene: TRBD1
V gene: TRBV28
CDR3 protein: CASSPQTGSYEKLFF
CDR3 DNA: TGTGCCAGCAGCCCTCAGACAGGGAGTTATGAAAAACTGTTTTTT

J gene: TRBJ1-4
clone size: -
D gene: TRBD1
V gene: TRBV19
CDR3 protein: CASNDRGNEKLFF
CDR3 DNA: TGTGCCAGTAACGACAGGGGTAATGAAAAACTGTTTTTT

J gene: TRBJ1-4
clone size: -
D gene: TRBD1
V gene: TRBV5-1
CDR3 protein: CASSLERTGGSREKLFF
CDR3 DNA: TGCGCCAGCAGCTTGGAGAGGACAGGGGGCAGTAGGGAAAAACTGTTTTTT

J gene: TRBJ1-1
clone size: -
D gene: -
V gene: TRBV6-5
CDR3 protein: CASSYSPGGDTEAFF
CDR3 DNA: TGTGCCAGCAGTTACTCGCCTGGGGGGGACACTGAAGCTTTCTTT

J gene: TRBJ2-7
clone size: -
D gene: TRBD1
V gene: TRBV10-3
CDR3 protein: CAIMNRGYEQYF
CDR3 DNA: TGTGCCATCATGAACAGGGGCTACGAGCAGTACTTC

J gene: TRBJ1-1
clone size: -
D gene: -
V gene: TRBV5-4
CDR3 protein: CAIGGSGGAFF
CDR3 DNA: TGTGCCATCGGGGGGTCCGGGGGAGCTTTCTTT

J gene: TRBJ1-2
clone size: -
D gene: -
V gene: TRBV27
CDR3 protein: CASSSFQGPTNYGYTF
CDR3 DNA: TGTGCCAGCAGTTCCTTTCAGGGGCCTACTAACTATGGCTACACCTTC

J gene: TRBJ2-7
clone size: medium-sized
D gene: -
V gene: TRBV6-6
CDR3 protein: CASSYGAGPTYEQYF
CDR3 DNA: TGTGCCAGCAGTTACGGGGCAGGACCTACCTACGAGCAGTACTTC

J gene: TRBJ2-1
clone size: -
D gene: TRBD2
V gene: TRBV10-3
CDR3 protein: CASSAGGPDEQFF
CDR3 DNA: TGTGCCAGCTCAGCGGGAGGGCCGGATGAGCAGTTCTTC

J gene: TRBJ1-1
clone size: once
D gene: -
V gene: TRBV25-1
CDR3 protein: CASSDPGRRNTEAFF
CDR3 DNA: TGTGCCAGCAGTGACCCGGGACGGAGAAACACTGAAGCTTTCTTT

J gene: TRBJ2-1
clone size: -
D gene: TRBD2
V gene: TRBV25-1
CDR3 protein: CASSDPAGGNNEQFF
CDR3 DNA: TGTGCCAGCAGTGACCCAGCGGGGGGGAACAATGAGCAGTTCTTC

J gene: TRBJ1-3
clone size: -
D gene: -
V gene: TRBV7-2
CDR3 protein: CASSPGGSGNTIYF
CDR3 DNA: TGTGCCAGCAGCCCCGGCGGCTCTGGAAACACCATATATTTT

J gene: TRBJ1-5
clone size: -
D gene: TRBD1
V gene: TRBV19
CDR3 protein: CASTLTGGQPQHF
CDR3 DNA: TGTGCCAGTACTCTGACAGGGGGCCAGCCCCAGCATTTT

J gene: TRBJ1-1
clone size: -
D gene: TRBD1
V gene: TRBV29-1
CDR3 protein: CSVGTGGSITEAFF
CDR3 DNA: TGCAGCGTTGGGACAGGGGGCAGTATAACTGAAGCTTTCTTT

J gene: TRBJ2-1
clone size: -
D gene: -
V gene: TRBV4-3
CDR3 protein: CASSQDSAGNEQFF
CDR3 DNA: TGCGCCAGCAGCCAAGACTCGGCAGGGAATGAGCAGTTCTTC

J gene: TRBJ2-5
clone size: -
D gene: -
V gene: TRBV5-8
CDR3 protein: CASSLRGGGLLTQYF
CDR3 DNA: TGTGCCAGCAGCTTGAGGGGAGGGGGACTCCTGACCCAGTACTTC

J gene: TRBJ2-7
clone size: -
D gene: TRBD1
V gene: TRBV11-2
CDR3 protein: CASSSDRALLGGEQYF
CDR3 DNA: TGTGCCAGCAGCTCGGACAGGGCCCTTCTCGGCGGCGAGCAGTACTTC

J gene: TRBJ2-3
clone size: -
D gene: -
V gene: TRBV7-7
CDR3 protein: CASSLSYTDTQYF
CDR3 DNA: TGTGCCAGCAGCTTATCATACACAGATACGCAGTATTTT

J gene: TRBJ2-7
clone size: -
D gene: -
V gene: TRBV7-2
CDR3 protein: CASSLYRISSYEQYF
CDR3 DNA: TGTGCCAGCAGCTTATACCGTATTAGCTCCTACGAGCAGTACTTC

J gene: TRBJ1-5
clone size: -
D gene: -
V gene: TRBV7-6
CDR3 protein: CASSLYPPGQISNQPQHF
CDR3 DNA: TGTGCCAGCAGCTTATACCCCCCGGGACAAATTAGCAATCAGCCCCAGCATTTT

J gene: TRBJ1-4
clone size: -
D gene: -
V gene: TRBV7-9
CDR3 protein: CASSSPATNEKLFF
CDR3 DNA: TGTGCCAGCAGCTCACCAGCAACTAATGAAAAACTGTTTTTT

J gene: TRBJ2-6
clone size: -
D gene: TRBD1
V gene: TRBV5-1
CDR3 protein: CASRGQESGANVLTF
CDR3 DNA: TGCGCCAGCAGGGGACAGGAATCTGGGGCCAACGTCCTGACTTTC

J gene: TRBJ1-5
clone size: -
D gene: -
V gene: TRBV2
CDR3 protein: CATSPARSNQPQHF
CDR3 DNA: TGTGCCACCTCGCCGGCTCGAAGCAATCAGCCCCAGCATTTT

J gene: TRBJ1-1
clone size: -
D gene: -
V gene: TRBV5-6
CDR3 protein: CASSRALNTEAFF
CDR3 DNA: TGTGCCAGCAGCCGGGCCTTGAACACTGAAGCTTTCTTT

J gene: TRBJ2-1
clone size: -
D gene: TRBD2
V gene: TRBV7-3
CDR3 protein: CASSLIGGANEQFF
CDR3 DNA: TGTGCCAGCAGCTTAATCGGGGGGGCCAATGAGCAGTTCTTC

J gene: TRBJ2-3
clone size: -
D gene: TRBD2
V gene: TRBV6-1
CDR3 protein: CASSDKRGGGNTQYF
CDR3 DNA: TGTGCCAGCAGCGATAAGCGGGGGGGCGGAAATACGCAGTATTTT

J gene: TRBJ1-2
clone size: -
D gene: -
V gene: TRBV27
CDR3 protein: CASSLSPAGDYGYTF
CDR3 DNA: TGTGCCAGCAGTCTGTCCCCCGCAGGGGACTATGGCTACACCTTC

J gene: TRBJ2-2
clone size: -
D gene: TRBD2
V gene: TRBV6-1
CDR3 protein: CASSVLSGDNTGELFF
CDR3 DNA: TGTGCCAGCAGTGTATTAAGCGGGGATAACACCGGGGAGCTGTTTTTT

J gene: TRBJ2-6
clone size: -
D gene: -
V gene: TRBV9
CDR3 protein: CASSPQTAMLAAGANVLTF
CDR3 DNA: TGTGCCAGCAGCCCCCAGACAGCGATGTTGGCCGCTGGGGCCAACGTCCTGACTTTC

J gene: TRBJ2-7
clone size: -
D gene: -
V gene: TRBV6-6
CDR3 protein: CASSSPAASYEQYF
CDR3 DNA: TGTGCCAGCAGTTCCCCGGCGGCTTCCTACGAGCAGTACTTC

J gene: TRBJ2-5
clone size: once
D gene: -
V gene: TRBV28
CDR3 protein: CASSERAMAQYF
CDR3 DNA: TGTGCCAGCAGCGAGCGGGCCATGGCCCAGTACTTC

J gene: TRBJ2-7
clone size: -
D gene: TRBD1
V gene: TRBV9
CDR3 protein: CASSVGTGRYEQYF
CDR3 DNA: TGTGCCAGCAGCGTAGGGACAGGGAGGTACGAGCAGTACTTC

J gene: TRBJ1-5
clone size: -
D gene: TRBD1
V gene: TRBV27
CDR3 protein: CASGRSGGSRYQPQHF
CDR3 DNA: TGTGCCAGCGGCCGTTCAGGGGGGTCTCGATATCAGCCCCAGCATTTT

J gene: TRBJ1-6
clone size: once
D gene: TRBD1
V gene: TRBV5-1
CDR3 protein: CASCEQGLGNSPLHF
CDR3 DNA: TGCGCCAGCTGCGAACAGGGGTTGGGTAATTCACCCCTCCACTTT

J gene: TRBJ1-1
clone size: -
D gene: -
V gene: TRBV7-2
CDR3 protein: CASSLSRGTEAFF
CDR3 DNA: TGTGCCAGCAGCTTATCGCGTGGCACTGAAGCTTTCTTT

J gene: TRBJ2-7
clone size: -
D gene: -
V gene: TRBV20-1
CDR3 protein: CSAKPPDEQYF
CDR3 DNA: TGCAGTGCTAAGCCCCCCGACGAGCAGTACTTC

J gene: TRBJ1-1
clone size: -
D gene: -
V gene: TRBV5-1
CDR3 protein: CASSTDGGNTEAFF
CDR3 DNA: TGCGCCAGCAGCACTGACGGAGGGAACACTGAAGCTTTCTTT

J gene: TRBJ1-4
clone size: -
D gene: -
V gene: TRBV5-4
CDR3 protein: CASSSMAGGRSEKLFF
CDR3 DNA: TGTGCCAGCAGCTCTATGGCCGGAGGGCGGAGTGAAAAACTGTTTTTT